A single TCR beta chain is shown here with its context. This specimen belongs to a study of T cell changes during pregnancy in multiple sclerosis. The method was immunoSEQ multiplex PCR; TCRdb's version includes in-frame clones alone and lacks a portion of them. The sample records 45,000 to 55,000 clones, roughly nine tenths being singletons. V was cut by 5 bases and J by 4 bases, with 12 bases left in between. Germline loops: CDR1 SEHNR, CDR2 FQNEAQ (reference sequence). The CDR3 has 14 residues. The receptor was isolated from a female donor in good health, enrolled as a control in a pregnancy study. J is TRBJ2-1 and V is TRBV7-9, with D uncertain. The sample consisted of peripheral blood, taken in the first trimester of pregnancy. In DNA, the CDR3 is TGTGCCAGCAGCGCGAGCGTGTATTACAATGAGCAGTTCTTC. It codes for CASSASVYYNEQFF.